The 28 T cell receptor beta chains in this list originate from one sample, sequenced in a study of identical twins. MiXCR was run by TCRdb on the 5' RACE reads, yielding one entry per CDR3 protein. The sample lists fewer than 450,000 distinct CDR3 sequences; approximately 8.7% were seen once. Sequenced: naive T cells sorted from blood. These TCRs come from a woman between 45 and 65 years old in good health.

The V and J genes are TRBV3-1 and TRBJ1-2; 8 bases align to TRBD1. Losses at the gene ends were 0 bases for V and 6 bases for J; bases not matched to a gene: 3. The CDR3 loop spans 14 amino acids. CDR1 and CDR2 from the germline V gene are LGHDT and YNNKEL (reference sequence). CDR3: CASSQEAQGDGYTF. CDR3 nucleotide sequence: TGTGCCAGCAGCCAAGAAGCACAGGGGGATGGCTACACCTTC.

This clonotype was counted between two and nine times. The chain couples TRBV3-1 to TRBJ2-5; D perhaps matches TRBD2 (6 bases). Deletions cut 4 bases from V and 4 bases from J, with 16 bases between. Germline CDR1 is LGHDT and CDR2 is YNNKEL (reference sequence). The CDR3 contains 15 residues. CDR3 in amino acids: CASSPRDSWRETQYF. As DNA, the CDR3 is TGTGCCAGCAGCCCCCGGGACTCCTGGCGAGAGACCCAGTACTTC.

The genes are TRBV5-1 and TRBJ2-1; D might be TRBD1 (6 bases). This CDR3 region has 15 residues. Germline V CDR1 and CDR2: SGHRS, YFSETQ. The ends were cut back, 1 base at V and 4 bases at J, with 12 bases in the middle. The CDR3 loop reads CASSLSQGMYNEQFF. In nucleotides, the CDR3 is TGCGCCAGCAGCTTGAGTCAGGGGATGTACAATGAGCAGTTCTTC.

There are a few counts of this clonotype. The chain employs TRBV2 and TRBJ2-7; D gene unclear. The germline V and J ends were trimmed by 10 bases and 5 bases, with 12 bases remaining between them. Germline lookup yields CDR1 SNHLY and CDR2 FYNNEI. The CDR3 covers 11 residues. The CDR3, as DNA: TGTGCCACCCTGGGTAGGGACGAGCAGTACTTC. It specifies CATLGRDEQYF.

CDR3 region: CASSLLWEKADTQYF. The CDR3 bases are TGTGCCAGCAGTTTATTGTGGGAGAAGGCAGATACGCAGTATTTT. The V call is TRBV28, the J call TRBJ2-3, with a possible D match to TRBD2 (5 bases). Trimming left V 1 base short and J 4 bases short, with 12 bases between. This CDR3 has 15 residues. Germline lookup yields CDR1 MDHEN and CDR2 SYDVKM.

The chain combines TRBV24-1 with TRBJ2-5; no clear D gene. Germline assignment: CDR1 KGHDR and CDR2 SFDVKD. Trimming removed 3 bases from V and 0 bases from J, with 10 bases in between. The CDR3 has 15 amino acids. CDR3 sequence: CATSDPVGYQETQYF. The CDR3 DNA is TGTGCCACCAGTGATCCGGTGGGGTACCAAGAGACCCAGTACTTC.

The chain couples TRBV29-1 to TRBJ2-6; D is ambiguous. Germline V gene sequence: CDR1 SQVTM, CDR2 ANQGSEA. This CDR3 has 14 residues. Trimming cost V 6 bases and J 0 bases, with 9 bases left between them. The chain's CDR3 is CSVQTTSGANVLTF. The CDR3 DNA sequence: TGCAGCGTCCAAACTACCTCTGGGGCCAACGTCCTGACTTTC. The full variable domain, rest sourced from reference TRBV29-1 and TRBJ2-6, is SAVISQKPSRDICQRGTSLTIQCQVDSQVTMMFWYRQQPGQSLTLIATANQGSEATYESGFVIDKFPISRPNLTFSTLTVSNMSPEDSSIYLCSVQTTSGANVLTFGAGSRLTVL.

The chain has TRBV12-3 or TRBV12-4 and TRBJ2-1; no clear D gene. Between the trimmed V and J ends, which lost 2 bases and 3 bases, there was a span of 8 bases. CDR3 length equals 14 residues. The CDR3, as DNA: TGTGCCAGCAGTTTAAAACGGAACTACAATGAGCAGTTCTTC. Amino acid sequence: CASSLKRNYNEQFF.

V is TRBV10-3 and J is TRBJ2-3; TRBD2 agrees at 9 bases. Trimming at V came to 7 bases and at J to 2 bases, leaving 7 bases not matched to a gene. From germline, CDR1 is ENHRY and CDR2 SYGVKD. This CDR3 region has 15 residues. CDR3 DNA: TGTGCCATCAAGTCGCGGGAGGGAGACACAGATACGCAGTATTTT. It is translated as CAIKSREGDTDTQYF.

V is TRBV18 and J is TRBJ2-6, with D unresolved. This CDR3 contains 16 residues. Per germline, CDR1 KGHSH and CDR2 LQKENI. Trimming took off 6 bases at V and 0 bases at J, with 12 bases between the two ends. CDR3 nucleotides: TGTGCCAGCTCCCCCTCCCCGAGCTCTGGGGCCAACGTCCTGACTTTC. This encodes CASSPSPSSGANVLTF.

Many counts were recorded for this clonotype. The chain has TRBV5-1 and TRBJ1-5; D unclear. V was cut by 0 bases and J by 5 bases, with 12 bases left in between. Per germline, CDR1 SGHRS and CDR2 YFSETQ. The CDR3 contains 15 residues. Written as DNA, the CDR3 is TGCGCCAGCAGCTTGGGACCGGGGAGGGATCAGCCCCAGCATTTT. It specifies CASSLGPGRDQPQHF.

This clonotype was seen more than once but under ten times. This CDR3 is CASSLGGTSYYNEQFF. CDR3 bases: TGCGCCAGCAGCTTGGGGGGGACTAGCTACTACAATGAGCAGTTCTTC. This chain links TRBV5-1 with TRBJ2-1; TRBD2 matches 9 bases. The CDR3 extends over 16 amino acids. The germline V gene has CDR1 SGHRS and CDR2 YFSETQ. V lost 0 bases, J lost 3 bases, and 4 bases stayed unmatched.

This clonotype appeared a few times. The chain employs TRBV20-1 and TRBJ2-3; 9 bases map to TRBD2. J lost 4 bases, V lost 1 base, and 15 bases had no gene match. The CDR3 length is 18 residues. Germline-derived CDR1 and CDR2 are DFQATT and SNEGSKA (reference sequence). The chain's CDR3 is CSARALLDLAGPPDTQYF. The CDR3 DNA reads TGCAGTGCTAGAGCCCTACTGGACCTAGCGGGGCCCCCAGATACGCAGTATTTT.

Ten or more counts support this clonotype. The rearrangement links TRBV29-1 to TRBJ1-1; D gene unclear. Germline V gene lookup returns CDR1 SQVTM and CDR2 ANQGSEA. CDR3 length: 13 amino acids. The V and J ends lost 7 bases and 0 bases respectively, with 12 bases between them. CDR3 sequence reads: CSAVGRLNTEAFF. Here the CDR3 DNA reads TGCAGCGCGGTAGGTCGTTTGAACACTGAAGCTTTCTTT.

The chain employs TRBV3-1 and TRBJ2-7; possible D gene TRBD2, 6 bases. Trimming took 0 bases from V and 2 from J, leaving 8 bases between them. This CDR3 contains 14 residues. CDR1 is LGHDT and CDR2 is YNNKEL in the germline V gene (reference sequence). The DNA of the CDR3 is TGTGCCAGCAGCCAAGATGGAGGGGCCTACGAGCAGTACTTC. It codes for CASSQDGGAYEQYF.

This clonotype occurred many times. This chain uses TRBV12-3 or TRBV12-4 with TRBJ2-3; either TRBD1 or TRBD2 may fit D (6 bases each). V lost 6 bases and J lost 5, with 15 bases in between. The length of the CDR3 is 14 residues. CDR3 DNA sequence: TGTGCCAGCAGCTTCGGGGGCCGAGAAGATACGCAGTATTTT. This encodes CASSFGGREDTQYF.

This rearrangement joins TRBV10-3 to TRBJ2-5, with no clear D. Germline assignment: CDR1 ENHRY and CDR2 SYGVKD. The ends were cut back, 4 bases at V and 4 bases at J, with 10 bases in the middle. The CDR3 is 13 residues long. CDR3 nucleotide sequence: TGTGCCATCAGTGGGCTACTAAGAGAGACCCAGTACTTC. Protein sequence: CAISGLLRETQYF.

This chain joins TRBV6-2 or TRBV6-3 and TRBJ2-5, with 15 bases fitting TRBD2. This CDR3 is 17 amino acids long. Unmatched junction bases numbered 9, after V lost 7 bases and J lost 3 bases. CDR1 MNHEY and CDR2 SVGEGT come from the germline V gene. CDR3 nucleotides: TGTGCCAGCAAGGCGGCCGGGACTAGCGGGAGGAAAGAGACCCAGTACTTC. Translated, it gives CASKAAGTSGRKETQYF.

The sample holds a few counts of this clonotype. The chain recombines TRBV5-1 with TRBJ2-1, with TRBD2 matching over 8 bases. Germline-derived CDR1 and CDR2 are SGHRS and YFSETQ. The CDR3 is 16 residues long. J was trimmed by 0 bases and V by 0 bases; bases with no gene match: 2. CDR3 bases: TGCGCCAGCAGCTTGGGCGGGAGGCACTCCTACAATGAGCAGTTCTTC. Translating gives CASSLGGRHSYNEQFF.

This clonotype was found a few times. The V and J genes are TRBV5-1 and TRBJ2-7, with 10 nucleotides matching TRBD1. This CDR3 spans 16 amino acids. Germline lookup yields CDR1 SGHRS and CDR2 YFSETQ. V trimming: 0 bases; J trimming: 7 bases; junction bases outside the gene matches: 10. CDR3 residues: CASSLVTGTGVWEQYF. The CDR3 DNA reads as TGCGCCAGCAGCTTGGTTACCGGGACAGGGGTTTGGGAGCAGTACTTC.

This chain uses TRBV4-1 with TRBJ1-5, with D unresolved. From germline, CDR1 is MGHRA and CDR2 YSYEKL. The CDR3 has 16 amino acids. V lost 4 bases and J 4 bases, leaving 17 bases between the germline ends. Written as DNA, the CDR3 is TGCGCCAGCAGCCTCCTAGGATATGGGGAAAATCAGCCCCAGCATTTT. Amino acid sequence: CASSLLGYGENQPQHF.

This clonotype was seen more than once but under ten times. The chain is built from TRBV24-1 and TRBJ2-3, with 8 bases identical to TRBD2. J was trimmed by 6 bases and V by 1 base; bases with no gene match: 8. Germline loops: CDR1 KGHDR, CDR2 SFDVKD. The CDR3 spans 16 residues. CDR3 amino acids: CATSDFPAGVADTQYF. Written as DNA, the CDR3 is TGTGCCACCAGTGATTTCCCAGCGGGAGTGGCGGATACGCAGTATTTT.

This clonotype was detected many times. This chain links TRBV12-3 or TRBV12-4 with TRBJ2-1; TRBD2 is a possible D gene (5 bases). The CDR3 spans 16 residues. V lost 3 bases and J lost 0, with 12 bases in between. The CDR3 coding sequence is TGTGCCAGCAGTTTGGGCGGACTGAGCTCCTACAATGAGCAGTTCTTC. It is translated as CASSLGGLSSYNEQFF.

V usage is TRBV5-5 and J usage is TRBJ2-3, with no clear D. V was trimmed by 0 bases and J by 4 bases, leaving 12 bases between them. Looked up from germline, CDR1 is SGHKS and CDR2 is YYEKEE (reference sequence). This CDR3 region has 15 residues. This CDR3 is CASSLGLEISDTQYF. CDR3 in DNA: TGTGCCAGCAGCTTGGGGTTAGAAATATCAGATACGCAGTATTTT.

This clonotype was seen ten or more times. In DNA, the CDR3 is TGCGCCAGCAGCTTTACAGGGCAGGGGAACACTGAAGCTTTCTTT. It encodes CASSFTGQGNTEAFF. The V and J genes are TRBV5-1 and TRBJ1-1, with D perhaps matching TRBD1 (6 bases). V was clipped by 2 bases and J by 1 base, with 12 bases between them. The CDR3 has 15 residues. Germline loops: CDR1 SGHRS, CDR2 YFSETQ.

This clonotype occurred many times. The rearrangement links TRBV18 to TRBJ2-2; D unresolved. Trimming took off 6 bases at V and 1 base at J, with 6 bases between the two ends. The CDR3 is made up of 13 amino acids. Per the germline V gene, CDR1 is KGHSH and CDR2 is LQKENI. For the CDR3, the DNA is TGTGCCAGCTCCCTCAAGAACACCGGGGAGCTGTTTTTT. Encoded protein: CASSLKNTGELFF.

V usage is TRBV3-1 and J usage is TRBJ2-1; possibly TRBD2 for D (6 bases). CDR3 length equals 15 residues. V lost 1 base, J lost 6 bases, and 13 bases lay in between. Germline CDR1 LGHDT, CDR2 YNNKEL (reference sequence). The CDR3 region is CASSQVTGALNEQFF. CDR3 in DNA: TGTGCCAGCAGCCAAGTAACGGGAGCTCTCAATGAGCAGTTCTTC.

In its sample, this clonotype was seen a few times. This chain connects TRBV9 to TRBJ2-7; D is unresolved. The CDR3 runs to 15 residues. CDR1 is SGDLS and CDR2 is YYNGEE in the germline V gene. V was shortened by 0 bases and J by 2 bases, with 12 bases between the two germline ends. The CDR3 DNA reads TGTGCCAGCAGCGTAGAGGCAAGCGTCACCTACGAGCAGTACTTC. Its translation: CASSVEASVTYEQYF.